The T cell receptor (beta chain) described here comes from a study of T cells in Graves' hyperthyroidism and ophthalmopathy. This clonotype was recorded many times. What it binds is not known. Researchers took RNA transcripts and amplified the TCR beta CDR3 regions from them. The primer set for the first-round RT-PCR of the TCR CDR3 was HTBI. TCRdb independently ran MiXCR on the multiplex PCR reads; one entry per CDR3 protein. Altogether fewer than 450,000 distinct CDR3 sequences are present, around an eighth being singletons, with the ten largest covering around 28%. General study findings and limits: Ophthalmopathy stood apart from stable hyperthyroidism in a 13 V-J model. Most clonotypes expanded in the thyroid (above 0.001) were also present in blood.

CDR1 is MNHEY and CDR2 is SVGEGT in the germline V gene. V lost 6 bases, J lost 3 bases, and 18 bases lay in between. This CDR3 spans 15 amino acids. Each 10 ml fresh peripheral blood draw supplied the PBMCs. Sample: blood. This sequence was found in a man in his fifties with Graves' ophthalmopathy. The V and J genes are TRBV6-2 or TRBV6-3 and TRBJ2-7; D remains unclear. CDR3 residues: CASSLSDPDDYEQYF. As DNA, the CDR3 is TGTGCCAGCAGCCTATCCGACCCGGACGACTACGAGCAGTACTTC.